This T cell receptor beta chain stems from a study of T cell responses to AZD1222 COVID-19 vaccine (dated by TCRdb to the early 2020s). With regard to the full study: AZD1222 recipients with second doses at about 4 weeks or about 12 weeks were pooled, because spike-specific TCR depth and breadth did not differ between schedules. Trial participants were enrolled into age subgroups of 18-55, 56-69 and 70-plus years, which contained about 150, 28 and 57 TCR-sequenced participants, respectively. A total of about 240 trial participants underwent TCR sequencing, of whom approximately 210 received two doses of AZD1222 and about 25 received two doses of the MenACWY control vaccine.

From its cysteine to its phenylalanine, the CDR3 spans 14 amino acids. The DNA shown is the 42-base CDR3, in frame from base 1. V loses 3 bases, J loses 6 bases, and the germline ends lie 12 bases apart. The study at large found these results: In the small 56-69-year group, the increase in depth fell short of significance, most likely because of low power. Participants were mostly white British, with more females than males. The authors suggested clonal diversity may have been underestimated. Because no samples from the day 14 peak response were available, repertoires could be characterized only after the peak T cell response. Conclusions about previously exposed vaccinees were limited because only a handful of AZD1222 recipients were SARS-CoV-2 seropositive at baseline. CD4 TCRs associated with the vaccine covered the entire spike protein, and the dominant responses were in regions 160-218 and 743-854. After two AZD1222 doses, both the breadth and the depth of spike-specific TCRs were significantly higher than at day 0 and than in MenACWY recipients. Reportedly, almost half of the unique spike-specific TCRs recognized epitopes lying outside the regions that are mutated in the B.1.351 and B.1.1.7 variants.

Comment on this clone: The antigen it binds to is not known. No base quality information exists; no much larger clone differs at one position.

The time point tag for this specimen amounts to: baseline before first vaccination. Vaccinee samples came from UK trials COV001 and COV002, including a single-blind randomized controlled phase 2/3 trial of AZD1222 (ChAdOx1 nCoV-19) in healthy adults. For TCRbeta chain sequencing, PBMC samples were collected from trial participants at day 0 and at day 28 after the second dose. The CDR3 regions of human TCRbeta chains were subjected to immunosequencing. In the original analysis: TCRs in the repertoires were compared against a reference library of SARS-CoV-2-specific TCRs that had been generated with the MIRA antigen-specificity platform. Breadth was defined as the fraction of unique TCRs that were SARS-CoV-2-associated. Depth was defined as the fraction of total T cells that were SARS-CoV-2-associated. Using the MIRA data, each spike-specific TCR was mapped to the spike region that the TCR reacts to and placed in a CD4 or CD8 class. Log10-transformed breadth and depth values were compared by one-way ANOVA with Sidak's multiple comparisons tests. In its TCRdb copy, this immuneACCESS table keeps in-frame sequences only and misses some clones. Where compared with another copy, unresolved V genes explain less than half of these, and the others have no known cause. V and J calls and clone size are as listed in that table; D and trimming were resolved from the DNA. The sample data list roughly 180,000 clones, and roughly 90% of these were observed just once. Around 2.6% of the sample goes to the ten largest clones.

Source: peripheral blood, taken on day 0 of AZD1222 vaccination. This sequence originates from an adult in good health. The rearranged segments are TRBV23-1 and TRBJ2-1; the D region possibly corresponds to TRBD2 (5 bases align). TRBV23-1 is known as an ORF, though its function is uncertain. The encoded CDR3 is CASSHTVLVNEQFF. Here is the DNA: TGCGCCAGCAGTCACACAGTACTAGTCAATGAGCAGTTCTTC.